This T cell receptor beta chain was obtained from a study of CD8 T cells in Susac syndrome. Study-level background: Blood was drawn from patients with Susac syndrome. At that point, they were therapy-naive, on corticosteroids, or on intravenous immunoglobulin alone. Study findings and constraints: It was acknowledged in the study that its TCR sequencing and HLA analysis involved a relatively small number of individuals.

Random hexamers were used to reverse transcribe roughly 0.5 to 1 ug of RNA. TCR beta CDR3 was amplified by immunoSEQ multiplex PCR. This amplification extended across 54 Vbeta and 13 Jbeta segments. TCRdb ran MiXCR on the immunoSEQ multiplex PCR reads and lists one entry per CDR3 protein. Of about 150,000 distinct CDR3 sequences listed, 90% to 95% are singletons. Germline V gene lookup returns CDR1 SQVTM and CDR2 ANQGSEA. V was trimmed by 4 bases and J by 10 bases, leaving 10 bases between them. The CDR3 runs to 10 residues. TEMRA cells underwent FACS enrichment and CD8+ and CD4+ T cells underwent negative isolation. As for this clonotype: Antigen: not known.

This receptor was obtained from a human donor with Susac syndrome. The source material was CD4+ T cells from PBMCs. The rearrangement uses TRBV29-1 and TRBJ2-5; unclear D gene. Here the CDR3 DNA reads TGCAGCGTTGCCATAGGGATCCAGTACTTC. As protein: CSVAIGIQYF.